This T cell receptor beta chain was profiled in a study of CD8 T cells in Susac syndrome. Study results and caveats: There was no clonal expansion in the CD4+ T cell repertoires of Susac syndrome.

An amount of RNA that ranged from about 0.45 to 1 ug was reverse transcribed with random hexamers. TCRdb independently ran MiXCR on the immunoSEQ multiplex PCR reads; one entry per CDR3 protein. The data contain roughly 200,000 distinct CDR3 sequences, 94% of them singletons. In the case of this clonotype: Its matching antigen is unknown.

The CDR3 totals 16 residues. Germline-derived CDR1 and CDR2 are MDHEN and SYDVKM. V was trimmed by 3 bases and J by 1 base, leaving 16 bases between them. The specimen was CD4+ T cells from PBMCs. This chain links TRBV28 with TRBJ2-7, with D possibly matching TRBD1 (5 bases). This clonotype originated in a human donor with Susac syndrome. CDR3 loop: CASSFNLQGLSYEQYF. CDR3 DNA sequence: TGTGCCAGCAGTTTTAACCTCCAGGGATTGTCCTACGAGCAGTACTTC.